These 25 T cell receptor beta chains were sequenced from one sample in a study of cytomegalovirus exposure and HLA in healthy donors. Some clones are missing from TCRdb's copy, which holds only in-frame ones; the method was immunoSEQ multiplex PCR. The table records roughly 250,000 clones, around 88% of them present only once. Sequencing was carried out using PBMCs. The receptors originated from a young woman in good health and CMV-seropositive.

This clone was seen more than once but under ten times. The DNA for the CDR3 is TGTGCCAGTAGTATTAAGAGGGTCCAGGGCTACACCTTC. Translating gives CASSIKRVQGYTF. The chain couples TRBV19 to TRBJ1-2; no firm D call. The V gene's germline CDR1 is LNHDA and CDR2 SQIVND (reference sequence). The CDR3 covers 13 residues. V was shortened by 3 bases and J by 8 bases, with 13 bases between the two germline ends.

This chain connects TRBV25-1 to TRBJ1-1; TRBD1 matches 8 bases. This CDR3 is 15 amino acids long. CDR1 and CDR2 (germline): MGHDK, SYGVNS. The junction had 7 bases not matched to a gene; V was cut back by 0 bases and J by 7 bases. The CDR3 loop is CASSEYNSGGGEAFF. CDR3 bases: TGTGCCAGCAGTGAATATAATTCAGGGGGCGGTGAAGCTTTCTTT.

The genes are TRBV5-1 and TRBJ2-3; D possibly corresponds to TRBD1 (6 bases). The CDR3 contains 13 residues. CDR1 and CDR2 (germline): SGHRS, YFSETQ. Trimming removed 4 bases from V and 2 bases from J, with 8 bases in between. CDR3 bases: TGCGCCAGCAGCCGGGACATCACAGATACGCAGTATTTT. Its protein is CASSRDITDTQYF.

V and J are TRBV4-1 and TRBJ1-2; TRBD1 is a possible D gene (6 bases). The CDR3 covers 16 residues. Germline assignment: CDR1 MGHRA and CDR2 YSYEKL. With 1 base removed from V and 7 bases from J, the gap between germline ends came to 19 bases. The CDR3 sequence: CASSQAPDRFLSGYTF. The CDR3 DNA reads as TGCGCCAGCAGCCAAGCCCCAGACAGGTTTTTATCTGGCTACACCTTC.

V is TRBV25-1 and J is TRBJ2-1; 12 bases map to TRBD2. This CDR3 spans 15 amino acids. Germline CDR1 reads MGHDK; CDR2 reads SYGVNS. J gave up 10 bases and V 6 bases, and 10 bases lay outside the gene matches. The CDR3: CASRRLAGVTWEQFF. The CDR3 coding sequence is TGTGCCAGCAGGAGACTAGCGGGAGTTACATGGGAGCAGTTCTTC.

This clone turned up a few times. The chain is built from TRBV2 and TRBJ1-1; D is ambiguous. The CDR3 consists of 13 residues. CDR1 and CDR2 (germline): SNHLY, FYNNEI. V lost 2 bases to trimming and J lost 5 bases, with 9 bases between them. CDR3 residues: CASSERTQTEAFF. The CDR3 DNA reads TGTGCCAGCAGTGAAAGGACTCAGACTGAAGCTTTCTTT.

CDR3: CASSLTGANQPQHF. CDR3 nucleotides: TGTGCCAGCAGCTTGACAGGGGCTAATCAGCCCCAGCATTTT. The chain combines TRBV5-6 with TRBJ1-5; 7 bases fit TRBD1. Germline lookup yields CDR1 SGHDT and CDR2 YYEEEE. After removal of 1 base from V and 4 bases from J, the junction contained 2 bases not matched to a gene. The CDR3 contains 14 residues.

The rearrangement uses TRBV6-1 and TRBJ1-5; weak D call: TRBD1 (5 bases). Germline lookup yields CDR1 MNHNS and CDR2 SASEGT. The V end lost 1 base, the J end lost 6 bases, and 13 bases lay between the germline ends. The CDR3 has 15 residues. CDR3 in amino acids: CASSEEEGRFQPQHF. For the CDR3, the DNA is TGTGCCAGCAGTGAAGAGGAGGGGCGTTTTCAGCCCCAGCATTTT.

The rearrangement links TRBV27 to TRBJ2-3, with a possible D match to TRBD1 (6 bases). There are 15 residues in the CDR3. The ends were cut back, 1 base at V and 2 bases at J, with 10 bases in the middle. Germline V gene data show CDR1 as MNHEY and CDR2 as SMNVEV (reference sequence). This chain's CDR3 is CASSLLYRATDTQYF. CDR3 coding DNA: TGTGCCAGCAGTTTATTATACAGGGCCACAGATACGCAGTATTTT.

CDR3 sequence reads: CASSLNRGGTGELFF. For the CDR3, the DNA is TGTGCCAGCAGCTTAAACAGGGGAGGCACCGGGGAGCTGTTTTTT. The genes are TRBV7-3 and TRBJ2-2, with D maybe TRBD1 (7 bases). Trimming shortened V by 1 base and J by 4 bases, and 10 bases separated the two germline ends. This CDR3 spans 15 amino acids. Germline assignment: CDR1 SGHTA and CDR2 FQGTGA.

As DNA, the CDR3 is TGTGCCATGAAGGGAAGGGACAGGGGGCGAGATGGCTACACCTTC. This gives the protein CAMKGRDRGRDGYTF. The chain is built from TRBV10-3 and TRBJ1-2, with 12 nucleotides matching TRBD1. V lost 9 bases to trimming and J lost 6 bases; unmatched junction nucleotides: 11. CDR1 is ENHRY, CDR2 SYGVKD, per germline. This CDR3 has 15 residues.

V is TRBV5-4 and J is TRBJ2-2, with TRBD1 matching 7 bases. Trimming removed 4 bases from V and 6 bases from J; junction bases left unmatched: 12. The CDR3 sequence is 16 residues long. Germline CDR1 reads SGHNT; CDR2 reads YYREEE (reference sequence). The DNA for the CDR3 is TGTGCCAGCAGCCGGGCTTATGGGACAGTGCCCGGGGAGCTGTTTTTT. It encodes CASSRAYGTVPGELFF.

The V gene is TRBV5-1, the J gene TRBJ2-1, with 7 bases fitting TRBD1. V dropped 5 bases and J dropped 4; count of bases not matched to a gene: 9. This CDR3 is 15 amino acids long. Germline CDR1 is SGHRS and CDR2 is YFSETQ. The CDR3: CASSQRQGFYNEQFF. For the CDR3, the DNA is TGCGCCAGCAGTCAGAGACAGGGCTTTTACAATGAGCAGTTCTTC.

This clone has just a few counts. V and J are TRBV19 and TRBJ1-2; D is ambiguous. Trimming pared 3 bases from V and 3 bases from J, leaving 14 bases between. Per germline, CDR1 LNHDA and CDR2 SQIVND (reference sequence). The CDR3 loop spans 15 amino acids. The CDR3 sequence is CASSMVAIQYYGYTF. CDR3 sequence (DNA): TGTGCCAGTAGTATGGTAGCTATCCAGTACTATGGCTACACCTTC.

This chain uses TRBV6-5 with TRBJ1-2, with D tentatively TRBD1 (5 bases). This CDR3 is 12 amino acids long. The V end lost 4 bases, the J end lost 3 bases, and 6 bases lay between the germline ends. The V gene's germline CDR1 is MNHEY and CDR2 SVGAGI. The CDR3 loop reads CASSSRDYGYTF. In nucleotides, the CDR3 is TGTGCCAGCAGTTCCAGGGACTATGGCTACACCTTC.

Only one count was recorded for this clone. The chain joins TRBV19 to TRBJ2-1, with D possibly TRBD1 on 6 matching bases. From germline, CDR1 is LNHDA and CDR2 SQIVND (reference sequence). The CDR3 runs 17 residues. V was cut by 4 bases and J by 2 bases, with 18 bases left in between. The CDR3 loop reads CASSTLISDRTYNEQFF. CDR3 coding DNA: TGTGCCAGTAGTACCCTAATCTCGGACAGAACCTACAATGAGCAGTTCTTC. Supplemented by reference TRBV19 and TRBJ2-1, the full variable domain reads DGGITQSPKYLFRKEGQNVTLSCEQNLNHDAMYWYRQDPGQGLRLIYYSQIVNDFQKGDIAEGYSVSREKKESFPLTVTSAQKNPTAFYLCASSTLISDRTYNEQFFGPGTRLTVL.

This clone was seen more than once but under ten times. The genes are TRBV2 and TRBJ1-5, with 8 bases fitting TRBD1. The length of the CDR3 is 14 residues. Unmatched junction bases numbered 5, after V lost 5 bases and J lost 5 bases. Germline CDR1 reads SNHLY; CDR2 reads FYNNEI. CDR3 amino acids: CASSQDRADQPQHF. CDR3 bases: TGTGCCAGCAGTCAGGACAGGGCGGATCAGCCCCAGCATTTT.

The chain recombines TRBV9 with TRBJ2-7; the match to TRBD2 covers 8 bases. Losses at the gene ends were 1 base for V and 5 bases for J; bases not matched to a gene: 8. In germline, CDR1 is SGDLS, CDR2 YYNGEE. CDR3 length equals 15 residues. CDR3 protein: CASSVRSGSIDEQYF. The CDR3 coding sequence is TGTGCCAGCAGCGTACGGAGCGGGAGTATCGACGAGCAGTACTTC.

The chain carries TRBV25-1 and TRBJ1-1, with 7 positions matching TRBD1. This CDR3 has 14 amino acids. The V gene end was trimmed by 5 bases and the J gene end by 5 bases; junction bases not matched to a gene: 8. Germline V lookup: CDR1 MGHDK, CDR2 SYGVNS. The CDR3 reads CASSLTTGRTEAFF. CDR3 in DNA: TGTGCCAGCAGTTTGACGACAGGGCGGACTGAAGCTTTCTTT.

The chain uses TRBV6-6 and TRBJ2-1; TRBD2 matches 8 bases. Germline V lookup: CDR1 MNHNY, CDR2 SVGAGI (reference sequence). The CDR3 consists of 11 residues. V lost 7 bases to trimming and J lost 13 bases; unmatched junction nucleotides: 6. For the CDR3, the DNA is TGTGCCAGCACCGGAGCGGGGGAACAGTTCTTC. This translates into CASTGAGEQFF.

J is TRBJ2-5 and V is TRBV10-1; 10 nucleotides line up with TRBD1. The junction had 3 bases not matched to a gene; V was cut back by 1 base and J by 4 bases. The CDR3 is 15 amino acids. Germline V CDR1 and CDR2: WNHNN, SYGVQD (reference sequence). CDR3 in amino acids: CASSEFDRGPETQYF. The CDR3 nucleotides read TGCGCCAGCAGTGAGTTTGACAGGGGGCCAGAGACCCAGTACTTC.

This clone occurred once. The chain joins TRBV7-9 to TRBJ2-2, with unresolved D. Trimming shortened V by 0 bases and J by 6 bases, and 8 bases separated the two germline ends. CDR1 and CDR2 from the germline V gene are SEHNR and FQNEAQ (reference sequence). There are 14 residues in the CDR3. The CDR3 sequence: CASSLAGGPGELFF. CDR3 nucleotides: TGTGCCAGCAGCTTAGCTGGTGGCCCCGGGGAGCTGTTTTTT.

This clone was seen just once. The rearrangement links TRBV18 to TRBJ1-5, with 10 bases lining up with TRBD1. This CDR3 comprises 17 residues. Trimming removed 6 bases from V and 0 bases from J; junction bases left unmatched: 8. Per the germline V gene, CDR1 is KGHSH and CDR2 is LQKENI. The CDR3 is CASSLDRGLFSNQPQHF. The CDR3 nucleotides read TGTGCCAGCTCCCTCGACAGGGGGCTCTTTAGCAATCAGCCCCAGCATTTT.

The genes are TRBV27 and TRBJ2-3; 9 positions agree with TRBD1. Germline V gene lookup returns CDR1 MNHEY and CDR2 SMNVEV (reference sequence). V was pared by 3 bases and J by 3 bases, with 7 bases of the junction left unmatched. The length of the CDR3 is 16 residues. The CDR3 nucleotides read TGTGCCAGCAGTTTGATTTACGGGACAGGGACAGATACGCAGTATTTT. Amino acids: CASSLIYGTGTDTQYF.

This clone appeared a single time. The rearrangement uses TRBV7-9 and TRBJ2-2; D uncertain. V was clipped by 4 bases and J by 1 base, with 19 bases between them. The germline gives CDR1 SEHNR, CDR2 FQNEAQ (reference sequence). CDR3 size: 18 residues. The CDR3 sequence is CASSSPPSFGLNTGELFF. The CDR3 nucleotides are TGTGCCAGCAGCTCCCCACCATCTTTCGGTTTGAACACCGGGGAGCTGTTTTTT. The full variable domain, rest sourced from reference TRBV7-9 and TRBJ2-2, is DTGVSQNPRHKITKRGQNVTFRCDPISEHNRLYWYRQTLGQGPEFLTYFQNEAQLEKSRLLSDRFSAERPKGSFSTLEIQRTEQGDSAMYLCASSSPPSFGLNTGELFFGEGSRLTVL.